A single T cell receptor (beta chain) is shown here with its context. Its cognate antigen is unknown. This sample stems from a study of blood T cells in healthy people across ages. General study findings and limits: Unknown CMV status may confound age-related changes in expanded clones.

A second PCR, run for roughly 7 to 11 cycles, used a sample-barcoded 5' primer plus a J-beta primer mix. Each cDNA molecule, via a template-switch adaptor with 12 random nucleotides, was tagged. TCRdb redid the calling of the 5' RACE reads with MiXCR, one entry per CDR3 protein. Counted here are 600,000 or so distinct CDR3 sequences, over 20% occurring once; the ten biggest clones make up roughly 3.7%. Whenever a sample was processed, at least 7 million PBMCs were isolated. From germline, CDR1 is MNHEY and CDR2 SVGAGI. The CDR3 is made up of 15 amino acids. The receptor was derived from a man aged 70 or older in good health. The chain uses TRBV6-5 and TRBJ2-5; 10 nucleotides agree with TRBD2. The better agreement between TRBJ2-1 and the DNA end casts doubt on the J call. Sequencing input: blood. The CDR3 protein is CASSYSIAGGNEQFF. DNA of the CDR3: TGTGCCAGCAGTTACTCAATAGCGGGAGGCAATGAGCAGTTCTTC.